These T cell receptor beta chains were read from a single sample in a study of CD8+CD57+ T cells in acquired aplastic anemia. TCRdb reprocessed the reads with MiXCR, giving one entry per CDR3 protein. Of about 160,000 distinct CDR3 sequences listed, 70% to 80% were seen once; the top ten hold approximately 50%. The sequenced sample consisted of sorted CD4+, CD8+, or CD8+CD57+ T cells (not recorded which) from PBMCs. These receptors came from a human donor with aplastic anemia. CDR3s include the opening cysteine and the closing phenylalanine or tryptophan. The order of the fields is D gene, J gene, V gene, clone size, CDR3 DNA, CDR3 protein. D genes are given only for firm matches. Expanded clones get a size class; other rows say once, few or many, or leave the size out.

TRBD1,TRBJ1-1,TRBV19,-,TGTGCCAGTAGTATAGACCCGACAGGGAGGACTGAAGCTTTCTTT,CASSIDPTGRTEAFF
-,TRBJ2-2,TRBV7-2,-,TGTGCCAGCAGTCACGGGGAGCTGTTTTTT,CASSHGELFF
-,TRBJ1-6,TRBV6-4,-,TGTGCCAGCAGTGACTCGTTTGCAGCCACTATTTCACCCCTCCACTTT,CASSDSFAATISPLHF
-,TRBJ2-3,TRBV27,-,TGTGCCAGCAGTTCACCAGGACCCGCCACAGATACGCAGTATTTT,CASSSPGPATDTQYF
TRBD1,TRBJ1-5,TRBV19,-,TGTGCCAGTAGCAAGGGACAGCAAAGCAATCAGCCCCAGCATTTT,CASSKGQQSNQPQHF
-,TRBJ2-1,TRBV4-2,-,TGTGCCAGCTCGGGAAGGGGGTCCCACAATGAGCAGTTCTTC,CASSGRGSHNEQFF
-,TRBJ1-2,TRBV2,-,TGTGCCAGCAGTGAGGAGGGGGTTAACTATGGCTACACCTTC,CASSEEGVNYGYTF
TRBD1,TRBJ2-1,TRBV7-2,-,TGTGCCAGCAGCCCAAGGGGACAGGGAGGCAATGAGCAGTTCTTC,CASSPRGQGGNEQFF
TRBD1,TRBJ2-7,TRBV7-9,once,TGTGCCAGCAGCGTTGGACAGGGGCTTACCTACGAGCAGTACTTC,CASSVGQGLTYEQYF
-,TRBJ2-1,TRBV7-6,few,TGTGCCAGCAGCTTACTCTGGGGGCACGAGCAGTTCTTC,CASSLLWGHEQFF
-,TRBJ1-6,TRBV20-1,few,TGCAGTGCTAGTAGGCCAGATAATTCACCCCTCCACTTT,CSASRPDNSPLHF
TRBD1,TRBJ2-3,TRBV7-3,-,TGTGCCAGCAGCCCGGGACAGACAGGGTTTGACACAGATACGCAGTATTTT,CASSPGQTGFDTDTQYF
-,TRBJ2-1,TRBV2,-,TGTGCCAGCGGGGAACGAGGGTCCTACAATGAGCAGTTCTTC,CASGERGSYNEQFF
-,TRBJ1-6,TRBV20-1,-,TGCAGTGCCCGACCGACAGGAGGATATTCACCCCTCCACTTT,CSARPTGGYSPLHF
TRBD1,TRBJ2-7,TRBV24-1,-,TGTGCCACCGGGACAGGGGGGGCCTACGAGCAGTACTTC,CATGTGGAYEQYF
-,TRBJ1-2,TRBV13,few,TGTGCCAGCAGCTTATCGACAGTACATGGCTACACCTTC,CASSLSTVHGYTF
TRBD2,TRBJ2-1,TRBV20-1,few,TGCAGTGCTAGCGGGAGGAGTGAGCAGTTCTTC,CSASGRSEQFF
-,TRBJ2-7,TRBV20-1,-,TGCAGTGCTAGACTTGACTCCTACGAGCAGTACTTC,CSARLDSYEQYF
TRBD1,TRBJ1-4,TRBV12-3/TRBV12-4,once,TGTGCCAGCAATACAGGGGCCGATGAAAAACTGTTTTTT,CASNTGADEKLFF
-,TRBJ1-4,TRBV15,-,TGTGCCACCAGCAGCGCCGGACAGAGAAATGAAAAACTGTTTTTT,CATSSAGQRNEKLFF
-,TRBJ1-1,TRBV7-9,-,TGCGCCAGCAGCCGAGAGGCCCGGCGGGACACTGAAGCTTTCTTT,CASSREARRDTEAFF
-,TRBJ2-1,TRBV14,few,TGTGCCAGCAGCCAAGTAACGGGACACTACAATGAGCAGTTCTTC,CASSQVTGHYNEQFF
-,TRBJ2-5,TRBV15,-,TGTGCCACCAGCAGAGACAGCCCACAAGAGACCCAGTACTTC,CATSRDSPQETQYF
-,TRBJ2-5,TRBV2,once,TGTGCCAGCAGTGTCCGCGGAGAGACCCAGTACTTC,CASSVRGETQYF
-,TRBJ1-4,TRBV2,-,TGTGCCAGCAGTGCCTGGGATGTTGGTGAAAAACTGTTTTTT,CASSAWDVGEKLFF
TRBD2,TRBJ2-7,TRBV28,-,TGTGCCAGCAGTTTAGGGCCGGGAGGCGTTCCCCTGGGGCAGCAGTACTTC,CASSLGPGGVPLGQQYF
-,TRBJ1-2,TRBV20-1,-,TGCAGTGCTAGACTTACAGGGCTCGGGGGCTACACCTTC,CSARLTGLGGYTF